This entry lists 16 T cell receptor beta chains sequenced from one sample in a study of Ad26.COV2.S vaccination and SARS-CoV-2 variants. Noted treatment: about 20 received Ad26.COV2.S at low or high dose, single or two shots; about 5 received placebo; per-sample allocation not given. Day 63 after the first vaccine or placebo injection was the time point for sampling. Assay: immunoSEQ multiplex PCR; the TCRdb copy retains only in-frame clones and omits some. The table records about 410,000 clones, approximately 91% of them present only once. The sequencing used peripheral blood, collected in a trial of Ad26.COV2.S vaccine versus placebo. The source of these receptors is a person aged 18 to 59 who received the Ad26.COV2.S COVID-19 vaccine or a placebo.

The CDR3 DNA reads TGCGCCAGTCCTCAGCGGGACAGGGAACTTAACCCCGAGTGCACCATATATTTT. This encodes CASPQRDRELNPECTIYF. The chain joins TRBV10-1 to TRBJ1-3, with 9 bases lining up with TRBD1. Germline V CDR1 and CDR2: WNHNN, SYGVQD (reference sequence). The CDR3 length is 18 residues. Trimming cost V 9 bases and J 9 bases; bases outside gene matches: 24.

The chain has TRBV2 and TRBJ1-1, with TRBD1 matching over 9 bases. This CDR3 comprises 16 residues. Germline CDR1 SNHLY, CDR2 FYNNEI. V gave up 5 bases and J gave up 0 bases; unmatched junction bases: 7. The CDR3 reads CASSLTGGRMNTEAFF. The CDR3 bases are TGTGCCAGCAGTCTTACAGGGGGCAGGATGAACACTGAAGCTTTCTTT.

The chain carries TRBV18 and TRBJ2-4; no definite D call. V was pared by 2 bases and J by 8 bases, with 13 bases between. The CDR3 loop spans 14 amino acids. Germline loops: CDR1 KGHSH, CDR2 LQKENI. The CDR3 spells CASSPEKGGDIQYF. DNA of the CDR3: TGTGCCAGCTCACCAGAAAAGGGTGGTGACATTCAGTACTTC.

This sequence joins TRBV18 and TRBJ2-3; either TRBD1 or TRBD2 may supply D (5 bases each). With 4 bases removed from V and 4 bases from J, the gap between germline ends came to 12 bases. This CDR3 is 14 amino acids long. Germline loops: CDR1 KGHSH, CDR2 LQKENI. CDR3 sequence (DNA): TGTGCCAGCTCACTACCCGAGGGACCAGATACGCAGTATTTT. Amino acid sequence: CASSLPEGPDTQYF.

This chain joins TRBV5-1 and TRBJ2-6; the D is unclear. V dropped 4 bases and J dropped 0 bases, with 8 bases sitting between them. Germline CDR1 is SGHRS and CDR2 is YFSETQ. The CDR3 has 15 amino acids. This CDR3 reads CASSQDISGANVLTF. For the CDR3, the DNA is TGCGCCAGCAGCCAAGACATCTCTGGGGCCAACGTCCTGACTTTC. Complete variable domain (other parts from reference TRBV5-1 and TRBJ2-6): KAGVTQTPRYLIKTRGQQVTLSCSPISGHRSVSWYQQTPGQGLQFLFEYFSETQRNKGNFPGRFSGRQFSNSRSEMNVSTLELGDSALYLCASSQDISGANVLTFGAGSRLTVL.

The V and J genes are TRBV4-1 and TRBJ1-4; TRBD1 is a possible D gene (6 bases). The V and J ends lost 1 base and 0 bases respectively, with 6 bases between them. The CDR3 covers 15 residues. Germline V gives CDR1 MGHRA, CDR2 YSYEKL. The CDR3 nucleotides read TGCGCCAGCAGCCAAGGGACAGCAACTAATGAAAAACTGTTTTTT. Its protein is CASSQGTATNEKLFF.

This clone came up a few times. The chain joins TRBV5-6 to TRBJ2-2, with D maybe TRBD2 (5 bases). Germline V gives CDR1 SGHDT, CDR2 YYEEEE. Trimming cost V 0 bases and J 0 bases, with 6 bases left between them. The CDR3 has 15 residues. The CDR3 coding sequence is TGTGCCAGCAGCTTGGAACTAGCGAACACCGGGGAGCTGTTTTTT. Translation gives CASSLELANTGELFF.

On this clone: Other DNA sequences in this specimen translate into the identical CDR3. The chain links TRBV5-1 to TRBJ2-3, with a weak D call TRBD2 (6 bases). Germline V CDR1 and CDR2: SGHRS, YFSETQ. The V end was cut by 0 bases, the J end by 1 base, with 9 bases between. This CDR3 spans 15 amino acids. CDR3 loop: CASSLVGGGTDTQYF. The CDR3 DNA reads TGCGCCAGCAGCTTGGTCGGCGGGGGCACAGATACGCAGTATTTT.

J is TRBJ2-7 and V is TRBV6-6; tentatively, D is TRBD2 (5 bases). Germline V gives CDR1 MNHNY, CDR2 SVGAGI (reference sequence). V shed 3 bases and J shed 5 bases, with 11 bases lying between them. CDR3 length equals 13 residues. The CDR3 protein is CASSYRGYHEQYF. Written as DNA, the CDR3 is TGTGCCAGCAGTTATCGAGGGTACCACGAGCAGTACTTC.

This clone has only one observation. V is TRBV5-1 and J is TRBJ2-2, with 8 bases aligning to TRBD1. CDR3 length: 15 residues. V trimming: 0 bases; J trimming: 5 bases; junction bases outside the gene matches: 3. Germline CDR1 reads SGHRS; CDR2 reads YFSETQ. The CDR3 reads CASSLGDRRTGELFF. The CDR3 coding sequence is TGCGCCAGCAGCTTGGGGGACAGGCGAACCGGGGAGCTGTTTTTT.

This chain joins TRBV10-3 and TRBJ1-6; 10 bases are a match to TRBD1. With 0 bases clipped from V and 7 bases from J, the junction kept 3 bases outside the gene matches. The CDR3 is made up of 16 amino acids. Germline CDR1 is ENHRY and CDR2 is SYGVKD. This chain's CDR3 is CAISESGQGGNSPLHF. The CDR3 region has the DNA TGTGCCATCAGTGAGTCCGGACAGGGGGGGAATTCACCCCTCCACTTT.

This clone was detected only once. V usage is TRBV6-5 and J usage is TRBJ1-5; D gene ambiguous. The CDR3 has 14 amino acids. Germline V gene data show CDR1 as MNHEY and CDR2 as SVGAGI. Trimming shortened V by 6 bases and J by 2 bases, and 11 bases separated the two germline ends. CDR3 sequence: CASSEDWGNQPQHF. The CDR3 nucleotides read TGTGCCAGCAGCGAGGACTGGGGCAATCAGCCCCAGCATTTT.

CDR3 sequence (DNA): TGTGCCAGCAGTTACTCGGGTGGGCATGAGCAGTTCTTC. Protein sequence: CASSYSGGHEQFF. The V gene is TRBV6-2 or TRBV6-3, the J gene TRBJ2-1; D uncertain. V dropped 0 bases and J dropped 8 bases, with 8 bases sitting between them. Germline CDR1 reads MNHEY; CDR2 reads SVGEGT. This CDR3 has 13 amino acids.

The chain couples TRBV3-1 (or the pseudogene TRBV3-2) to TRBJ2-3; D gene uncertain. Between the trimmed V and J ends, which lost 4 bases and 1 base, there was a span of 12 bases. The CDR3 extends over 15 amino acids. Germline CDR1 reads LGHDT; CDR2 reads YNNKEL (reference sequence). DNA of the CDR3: TGTGCCAGCAGCCGGTATATCGACGGCACAGATACGCAGTATTTT. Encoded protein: CASSRYIDGTDTQYF.

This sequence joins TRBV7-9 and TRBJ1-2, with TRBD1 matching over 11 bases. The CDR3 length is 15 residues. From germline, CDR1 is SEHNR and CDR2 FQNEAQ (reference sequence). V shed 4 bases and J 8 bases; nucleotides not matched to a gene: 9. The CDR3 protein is CASSSSGQGGSGYTF. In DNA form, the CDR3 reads TGTGCCAGCAGCTCATCGGGACAGGGGGGAAGCGGCTACACCTTC.

The CDR3 sequence: CASSSSGTGTYEQYF. The CDR3 DNA is TGTGCCAGCAGCTCCTCCGGGACAGGGACCTACGAGCAGTACTTC. The chain employs TRBV5-4 and TRBJ2-7, with 9 bases identical to TRBD1. Trimming at V came to 3 bases and at J to 2 bases, leaving 6 bases not matched to a gene. Germline CDR1 reads SGHNT; CDR2 reads YYREEE (reference sequence). CDR3 length: 15 amino acids.